This T cell receptor (beta chain) was profiled in a study of CD8+ T cells in alopecia areata. Study results and caveats: Scalp lesions, especially in alopecia totalis/universalis, had higher clonality than normal scalp. Sequences from scalp samples also cover resident alphabeta T cells of normal skin.

A word on this clone: The target antigen is unknown.

Punch biopsies of lesional scalp, plus peripheral blood, were taken from alopecia areata patients. Cell sorting was applied to PBMCs, and CD4+ and CD8+ T cells were collected. This CDR3 is built from 16 residues. Germline CDR1 reads MNHEY; CDR2 reads SMNVEV (reference sequence). After removal of 5 bases from V and 1 base from J, the junction contained 10 bases not matched to a gene. cDNA serving as the sequencing template came from extracted, reverse transcribed RNA. Measured with immunoSEQ multiplex PCR; TCRdb has only the in-frame clones, and not every one. The table shows 130,000 or so clones, with approximately 49% occurring only once.

The chain recombines TRBV27 with TRBJ2-7, with 8 bases fitting TRBD2. The TCR comes from a human donor with alopecia areata. Sequencing was performed on CD8+ T cells sorted from blood, taken at week 0. CDR3 in amino acids: CASSPSLAGLSYEQYF. CDR3 nucleotides: TGTGCCAGCAGTCCTTCCTTAGCGGGACTTTCCTACGAGCAGTACTTC.